Listed below are T cell receptor beta chains from one sample, sequenced in a study of cytomegalovirus exposure and HLA in healthy donors. TCRdb keeps only in-frame clones here, not all; method: immunoSEQ multiplex PCR. The sample has approximately 97,000 clones, about three quarters seen once; the top ten hold under 4.5%. The sequenced sample was PBMCs. All receptors derive from a man aged 35-49 years in good health and CMV-seronegative. Both conserved end residues are part of each CDR3. A D gene is named only where the DNA matches it firmly. Some rows mark clone size as missing; the rest say once, few, many or name a class of expanded clone.

J gene,V gene,clone size,D gene,CDR3 protein,CDR3 DNA
TRBJ2-5,TRBV7-9,-,-,CASSLGTSPWETQYF,TGTGCCAGCAGCTTAGGGACATCCCCGTGGGAGACCCAGTACTTC
TRBJ1-2,TRBV6-1,-,-,CASSESGTDIGYTF,TGTGCCAGCAGTGAAAGCGGGACGGATATTGGCTACACCTTC
TRBJ1-1,TRBV18,-,-,CASSPLYRHTEAFF,TGTGCCAGCTCACCACTCTACAGGCACACTGAAGCTTTCTTT
TRBJ2-1,TRBV11-2,-,-,CASSLVEPFYNEQFF,TGTGCCAGCAGCTTAGTAGAACCTTTCTACAATGAGCAGTTCTTC
TRBJ2-3,TRBV5-1,few,TRBD2,CASSPGTSGGPRGDTQYF,TGCGCCAGCAGCCCCGGGACTAGCGGGGGGCCCAGGGGAGATACGCAGTATTTT
TRBJ2-1,TRBV4-3,-,-,CASSQDVGLLHNEQFF,TGCGCCAGCAGCCAAGATGTTGGGCTATTGCACAATGAGCAGTTCTTC
TRBJ2-3,TRBV6-4,-,-,CASSLDWDTDTQYF,TGTGCCAGCAGTTTGGACTGGGACACAGATACGCAGTATTTT
TRBJ2-3,TRBV9,-,TRBD1,CASTLDRGSTDTQYF,TGTGCCAGCACCCTAGACAGGGGCTCCACAGATACGCAGTATTTT
TRBJ1-5,TRBV12-5,-,-,CASGPSDRSLHQPQHF,TGTGCTAGTGGTCCCTCCGACAGATCGTTACATCAGCCCCAGCATTTT
TRBJ1-5,TRBV7-2,-,-,CASSLSGGDQPQHF,TGTGCCAGCAGCTTATCGGGGGGAGATCAGCCCCAGCATTTT
TRBJ2-5,TRBV5-6,-,TRBD1,CASSFLAGGETQYF,TGTGCCAGCAGCTTCCTAGCAGGGGGAGAGACCCAGTACTTC
TRBJ2-3,TRBV7-3,-,-,CASSLNGGKADTQYF,TGTGCCAGCAGCTTAAACGGGGGAAAGGCAGATACGCAGTATTTT
TRBJ2-2,TRBV5-4,-,TRBD1,CASSPGQPNTGELFF,TGTGCCAGCAGCCCGGGACAGCCGAACACCGGGGAGCTGTTTTTT
TRBJ2-5,TRBV7-3,-,-,CASSYLGGETQYF,TGTGCCAGCAGCTATTTGGGGGGAGAGACCCAGTACTTC
TRBJ1-2,TRBV7-3,-,-,CASSLERVGGYTF,TGTGCCAGCAGCTTAGAGCGGGTGGGTGGCTACACCTTC
TRBJ2-7,TRBV19,-,-,CASSGRGTSSYEQYF,TGTGCCAGTAGTGGGAGGGGGACAAGCTCCTACGAGCAGTACTTC
TRBJ2-1,TRBV5-1,-,-,CASSLGGAYNEQFF,TGCGCCAGCAGCTTAGGGGGAGCCTACAATGAGCAGTTCTTC
TRBJ2-1,TRBV9,-,TRBD2,CASTGTSGHNEQFF,TGTGCCAGCACCGGGACTAGCGGCCACAATGAGCAGTTCTTC
TRBJ1-6,TRBV7-8,-,-,CASSVQGASSPLHF,TGTGCCAGCAGTGTACAGGGAGCGAGTTCACCCCTCCACTTT
TRBJ2-7,TRBV5-5,-,TRBD1,CASSLVPGQGAGEQYF,TGTGCCAGCAGCTTGGTCCCGGGACAGGGGGCTGGTGAGCAGTACTTC
TRBJ2-3,TRBV7-9,once,-,CASSLKPSLHTQYF,TGTGCCAGCAGCTTAAAGCCTAGTCTCCATACGCAGTATTTT
TRBJ2-2,TRBV7-9,-,TRBD1,CASTRDRDTGELFF,TGTGCCAGCACTCGGGACAGGGACACCGGGGAGCTGTTTTTT
TRBJ1-2,TRBV6-1,-,-,CASSEQGYGGYTF,TGTGCCAGCAGTGAACAGGGGTATGGTGGCTACACCTTC
TRBJ2-1,TRBV29-1,-,TRBD2,CSVEGLAGGPSYNEQFF,TGCAGCGTTGAGGGACTAGCGGGGGGACCCTCCTACAATGAGCAGTTCTTC
TRBJ2-3,TRBV9,few,-,CASSATGVRTDTQYF,TGTGCCAGCAGCGCAACAGGAGTGAGGACAGATACGCAGTATTTT
TRBJ2-1,TRBV6-1,-,-,CASSTSRELHNEQFF,TGTGCCAGCAGTACCTCCCGGGAACTTCACAATGAGCAGTTCTTC
TRBJ2-3,TRBV4-2,-,-,CASSQDWLGTDTQYF,TGTGCCAGCAGCCAAGATTGGTTAGGCACAGATACGCAGTATTTT
TRBJ1-1,TRBV15,-,TRBD1,CATSRDMWSRQGAFF,TGTGCCACCAGCAGAGATATGTGGTCACGACAGGGGGCTTTCTTT
TRBJ2-4,TRBV5-1,-,TRBD2,CASRTSGGDIQYF,TGCGCCAGCAGGACTAGCGGGGGGGATATTCAGTACTTC
TRBJ2-3,TRBV5-4,once,-,CASSLGPHTQYF,TGTGCCAGCAGCTTGGGGCCGCATACGCAGTATTTT
TRBJ2-7,TRBV5-1,-,-,CASSLAPGSYEQYF,TGCGCCAGCAGCTTGGCCCCAGGAAGCTACGAGCAGTACTTC
TRBJ2-5,TRBV5-1,once,-,CASSLDRGETQYF,TGCGCCAGCAGCTTGGATCGGGGAGAGACCCAGTACTTC
TRBJ2-2,TRBV29-1,-,TRBD1,CSVEVTGGTGELFF,TGCAGCGTTGAGGTTACAGGGGGCACCGGGGAGCTGTTTTTT
TRBJ2-7,TRBV27,-,-,CASRLGANSYEQYF,TGTGCCAGCAGATTGGGGGCTAATTCCTACGAGCAGTACTTC
TRBJ1-4,TRBV4-2,-,-,CASSQAETATNEKLFF,TGTGCCAGCAGCCAAGCTGAGACAGCAACTAATGAAAAACTGTTTTTT
TRBJ1-3,TRBV6-5,-,-,CASSYYESGNTIYF,TGTGCCAGCAGTTACTACGAGTCTGGAAACACCATATATTTT
TRBJ1-2,TRBV7-2,-,TRBD1,CASSTRDRVDGYTF,TGTGCCAGCAGCACCCGGGACAGGGTGGATGGCTACACCTTC
TRBJ2-3,TRBV28,-,TRBD1,CASSLWAGGAFTDTQYF,TGTGCCAGCAGCTTGTGGGCAGGGGGCGCATTCACAGATACGCAGTATTTT
TRBJ1-1,TRBV10-3,-,TRBD1,CAISVYRGSLNTEAFF,TGTGCCATCAGTGTTTACAGGGGTAGTTTGAACACTGAAGCTTTCTTT
TRBJ1-1,TRBV5-1,-,-,CASSLDAGSTEAFF,TGCGCCAGCAGCTTGGATGCCGGGAGCACTGAAGCTTTCTTT
TRBJ1-2,TRBV27,few,-,CATLHYGYTF,TGTGCCACCCTTCACTATGGCTACACCTTC
TRBJ1-2,TRBV5-1,-,TRBD1,CASSPGQGALNYGYTF,TGCGCCAGCAGCCCCGGACAGGGGGCCCTTAACTATGGCTACACCTTC
TRBJ1-6,TRBV5-6,-,-,CASSLARGEWSNSPLHF,TGTGCCAGCAGCTTGGCGCGGGGCGAGTGGTCTAATTCACCCCTCCACTTT
TRBJ2-2,TRBV18,-,-,CASSRPFEGPTGELFF,TGTGCCAGCTCAAGGCCCTTTGAGGGTCCCACCGGGGAGCTGTTTTTT
TRBJ1-1,TRBV5-4,-,TRBD1,CASSLAGGQGAFF,TGTGCCAGCAGCTTGGCCGGGGGACAGGGGGCTTTCTTT
TRBJ2-5,TRBV14,few,TRBD2,CASSQDIRLAPSYQETQYF,TGTGCCAGCAGCCAAGATATACGACTAGCCCCATCGTACCAAGAGACCCAGTACTTC
TRBJ2-5,TRBV28,-,TRBD1,CASTPTGTGHQETQYF,TGTGCCAGCACCCCCACCGGGACAGGGCATCAAGAGACCCAGTACTTC
TRBJ2-7,TRBV11-1,-,-,CASSFDLTYEQYF,TGTGCCAGCAGCTTTGACTTAACCTACGAGCAGTACTTC
TRBJ2-7,TRBV13,-,TRBD1,CASSLRGTGTTYEQYF,TGTGCCAGCAGCTTACGTGGGACAGGGACTACCTACGAGCAGTACTTC
TRBJ2-4,TRBV4-2,-,TRBD2,CASQGLAGGKDIQYF,TGTGCCAGCCAAGGACTAGCGGGGGGGAAGGACATTCAGTACTTC
TRBJ2-7,TRBV5-3,-,-,CARSPDYLSYEQYF,TGTGCCAGAAGTCCAGACTACCTCTCCTACGAGCAGTACTTC
TRBJ1-3,TRBV2,-,-,CASSDKKRAGNTIYF,TGTGCCAGCAGTGATAAGAAGAGGGCTGGAAACACCATATATTTT
TRBJ2-7,TRBV11-2,-,TRBD2,CASSPPGLAGLMYEQYF,TGTGCCAGCAGCCCACCGGGACTAGCGGGGCTTATGTACGAGCAGTACTTC
TRBJ1-5,TRBV6-1,-,-,CASSVSGGVSFQPQHF,TGTGCCAGCAGTGTTTCGGGGGGGGTTTCGTTTCAGCCCCAGCATTTT